Listed below are T cell receptor beta chains from one sample, sequenced in a study of blood T cell repertoires in COVID-19. The data were produced by immunoSEQ multiplex PCR, yet TCRdb's version contains in-frame clones alone and is incomplete. This repertoire shows some 260,000 clones, 88% found once; its top ten account for 1.3% to 1.5%. The sequenced sample was peripheral blood. These receptor sequences come from a man aged 80 or over with acute or convalescent COVID-19. The conserved cysteine and the conserved F or W are not part of the CDR3 here.

CDR3 length	V gene	J gene	CDR3 protein
13	TRBV19	TRBJ2-1	ASRSSGRPYNEQF
12	TRBV27	TRBJ2-7	ASASAGGRREQY
12	TRBV7-2	TRBJ1-3	ASSLPDITNTIY
13	TRBV7-2	TRBJ2-2	ASSLARTSSGELF
14	TRBV18	TRBJ1-1	ASSPLTGVQNTEAF
14	TRBV6-2/TRBV6-3	TRBJ1-3	ASSTRDPKDGNTIY
9	TRBV3-1/TRBV3-2	TRBJ2-3	ASSRQDTQY
13	TRBV5-8	TRBJ2-1	ASSLVSAPYNEQF
14	TRBV18	TRBJ2-5	ASASRTSGLQETQY
11	TRBV29-1	TRBJ2-2	SVGGANAGELF
15	TRBV7-8	TRBJ1-3	ASSFQTADSSGNTIY
11	TRBV12-3/TRBV12-4	TRBJ1-3	ASSSLPGNTIY
11	TRBV10-3	TRBJ1-1	AIRRWEKTEAF
13	TRBV7-2	TRBJ1-5	ASSENYNGNQPQH
14	TRBV4-1	TRBJ2-4	ASSPTSGRGKNIQY
13	TRBV7-2	TRBJ1-4	ASSFDQGLNEKLF
12	TRBV15	TRBJ1-1	ATSRETGYTEAF
15	TRBV7-2	TRBJ2-5	ASSPWTSSGVRGTQY
14	TRBV21-1	TRBJ1-1	ASSKVWTGTNTEAF
12	TRBV7-8	TRBJ2-1	ASSLNPVGWEQF
13	TRBV3-1/TRBV3-2	TRBJ1-1	ASSQNARGTTEAF
13	TRBV21-1	TRBJ2-2	ASSKSGAPTGRAV
14	TRBV19	TRBJ1-4	ASSAPGGATNEKLF
13	TRBV3-1/TRBV3-2	TRBJ1-4	ASSLFVQQGEKLF
15	TRBV4-3	TRBJ1-1	ASSQDRGQGMNTEAF
11	TRBV19	TRBJ1-1	ASSIRVNTEAF
11	TRBV6-5	TRBJ1-1	ASSYGTGGRAF
15	TRBV7-9	TRBJ1-3	ASSPTGRGGKGNTIY
12	TRBV9	TRBJ2-3	ASSADSSTDTQY
11	TRBV6-6	TRBJ1-2	ASSRNTVYGYT
12	TRBV6-5	TRBJ1-3	ASRGGFSGNTIY
14	TRBV11-2	TRBJ1-6	ASSLGQGARNSPLH
13	TRBV27	TRBJ1-2	ASSSPGQAIYGYT
11	TRBV19	TRBJ1-5	ASTPTGHQPQH
12	TRBV5-1	TRBJ1-6	ASSQNTGGSPLH
14	TRBV5-1	TRBJ2-2	ASSHLGTGNTGELF
12	TRBV6-5	TRBJ1-5	ASTVRGIGQPQH
13	TRBV11-1	TRBJ2-7	ASSLDGRAAYEQY
13	TRBV7-9	TRBJ1-1	ASSSGQGRNTEAF
13	TRBV3-1/TRBV3-2	TRBJ1-2	ASSQDPAGSNGYT
13	TRBV9	TRBJ1-3	ASSPEGASGNTIY
13	TRBV27	TRBJ1-1	ASSLLTRAGTEAF
14	TRBV28	TRBJ1-4	ATQTGTGVSNEKLF
13	TRBV28	TRBJ1-4	ASSTVGATNEKLF
12	TRBV21-1	TRBJ1-4	ASRASEANEKLF
12	TRBV7-2	TRBJ1-1	ASSLGRGNTEAF
13	TRBV20-1	TRBJ2-7	SASNAGVSSYEQY
11	TRBV19	TRBJ2-3	ASNSQGAVTQY
12	TRBV11-1	TRBJ1-6	ASSFREGNSPLH
12	TRBV7-2	TRBJ2-7	ASSLARDWYEQY
11	TRBV5-1	TRBJ2-4	ASREGLENIQY
14	TRBV5-6	TRBJ2-1	ASSSWGLAAYNEQF
13	TRBV7-3	TRBJ2-3	ASSFLAGGTDTQY
14	TRBV18	TRBJ2-7	ASSFRRAGGTEEQY
13	TRBV6-4	TRBJ2-1	ASRSTGSSYNEQF